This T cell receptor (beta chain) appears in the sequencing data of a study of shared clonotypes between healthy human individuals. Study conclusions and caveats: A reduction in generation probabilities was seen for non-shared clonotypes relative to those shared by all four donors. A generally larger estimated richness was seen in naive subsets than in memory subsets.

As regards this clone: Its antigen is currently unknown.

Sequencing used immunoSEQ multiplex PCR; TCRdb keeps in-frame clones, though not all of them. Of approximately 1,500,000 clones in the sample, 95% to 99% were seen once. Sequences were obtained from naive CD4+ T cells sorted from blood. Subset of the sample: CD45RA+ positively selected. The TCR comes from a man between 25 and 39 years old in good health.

CDR3 protein: CASSPGPRETQYF. The CDR3 DNA reads TGTGCCAGCAGCCCGGGTCCACGAGAGACCCAGTACTTC. The rearrangement joins TRBV11-3 to TRBJ2-5; D is unresolved. V was trimmed by 5 bases and J by 4 bases, leaving 11 bases between them. The CDR3 contains 13 residues. CDR1 and CDR2 (germline): SGHNT, YENEEA.